The subject of this entry is one T cell receptor beta chain. This clone was seen once. No cognate antigen has been identified for it. Qualities for individual bases were not recorded, and no much larger clone is one base off. The V and J ends are trimmed by 2 bases and 1 base, leaving 6 bases between them. Spanning cysteine to phenylalanine, the CDR3 consists of 13 amino acids. The entry retains the CDR3 DNA only, 39 bases that are in frame from base 1. CDR1 and CDR2 are drawn from the germline V gene: SGHRS, YFSETQ. The record originates from a study of blood T cell repertoires in COVID-19 (dated by TCRdb to about 2020). About the study as a whole: Samples from collaborators originated in the United States, Italy and Spain and spanned both the acute and convalescent phases of COVID-19. The prospective study material was composed of cDNA or gDNA derived from T cells, B-cell-depleted T cells, or PBMCs. Deeply sampled blood TCRbeta repertoires from subjects exposed to, actively infected with, or recovered from COVID-19 were included in the dataset. The repertoires were released in a freely available public database meant as a resource for research on the immune response to SARS-CoV-2. Samples were obtained from the ongoing ImmuneRACE study (first 160 participants) and from about 1,300 subjects provided by 6 global collaborators. Sample metadata almost always included a de-identified subject ID, COVID-19 status, age in years and sex. Where HLA class I and class II types were available, the types were taken from metadata supplied by the sample provider, not from assay-based typing. What the research found in general, with its limitations: The amount of clinical and demographic metadata varied by source and participant and was provided uncurated.

TCRbeta CDR3 regions were amplified from genomic DNA by means of the immunoSEQ Assay, a bias-controlled multiplex PCR. Regarding the original processing steps: Nucleated cell counts per sample were estimated from amplification of reference gene primers within the assay. Sequence reads were collapsed and filtered to measure the absolute abundance of every unique TCRbeta CDR3 rearrangement. For each sample, productive Simpson clonality was calculated as the square root of Simpson's diversity index over productive rearrangements. The table was pulled from immuneACCESS by TCRdb, which kept in-frame rearrangements only. Such tables lose some clones; where checked, under half of the loss comes from unresolved V genes, and the rest has no known cause. The V and J calls and the clone size are those of that table, but D and trimming were determined from the DNA. The table for this sample lists 70,000 or so clones; less than 95% of them were counted only once. Under 6.5% of the sample comes from the top ten.

Whole blood was collected in K2EDTA tubes by collaborating institutions according to the institutions' own protocols. Collaborator samples were shipped for TCRbeta analysis as frozen whole blood, isolated PBMCs, or DNA extracted from either sample type. The sequenced sample consisted of peripheral blood. The sequence links TRBV5-1 to TRBJ1-1; a confident D gene designation cannot be given. The clonotype was recovered from a woman aged 18-35 years with acute or convalescent COVID-19. The DNA reads TGCGCCAGCAGCTTAAACAAGAACACTGAAGCTTTCTTT. Protein translation: CASSLNKNTEAFF.